The 30 T cell receptor beta chains given below trace back to one sample, sequenced in a study of T cell responses to AZD1222 COVID-19 vaccine. Only in-frame clones appear in the TCRdb table, and some are missing; sequencing was by immunoSEQ multiplex PCR. The sample lists around 120,000 clones, 88% occurring once. This sample comprised peripheral blood, obtained on day 0 of AZD1222 vaccination. Receptors originate from an adult in good health.

The rearrangement links TRBV28 to TRBJ1-1, with D unclear. This CDR3 has 14 residues. Trimming removed 2 bases from V and 3 bases from J, with 10 bases in between. Germline assignment: CDR1 MDHEN and CDR2 SYDVKM. The CDR3 sequence: CASSLRTAYTEAFF. The CDR3 DNA sequence: TGTGCCAGCAGTTTAAGGACGGCTTACACTGAAGCTTTCTTT. The whole variable domain, filled in from reference TRBV28 and TRBJ1-1, reads DVKVTQSSRYLVKRTGEKVFLECVQDMDHENMFWYRQDPGLGLRLIYFSYDVKMKEKGDIPEGYSVSREKKERFSLILESASTNQTSMYLCASSLRTAYTEAFFGQGTRLTVV.

The chain joins TRBV7-9 to TRBJ1-1, with D tentatively TRBD1 (6 bases). Between the trimmed V and J ends, which lost 8 bases and 1 base, there was a span of 17 bases. In germline, CDR1 is SEHNR, CDR2 FQNEAQ (reference sequence). CDR3 size: 15 residues. The CDR3 loop reads CASHPIQGQNTEAFF. The CDR3 DNA sequence: TGTGCCAGCCACCCCATCCAGGGGCAGAACACTGAAGCTTTCTTT.

This chain uses TRBV6-2 or TRBV6-3 with TRBJ2-5, with D unclear. Germline V gene data show CDR1 as MNHEY and CDR2 as SVGEGT. CDR3 length: 14 amino acids. Trimming cost V 1 base and J 5 bases, with 11 bases left between them. The CDR3 DNA reads TGTGCCAGCAGTTACTTAGTGGGTCGGGAGACCCAGTACTTC. Protein: CASSYLVGRETQYF.

This clone was detected a few times. The chain has TRBV4-2 and TRBJ1-2; no clear D. This CDR3 comprises 16 residues. V was shortened by 0 bases and J by 4 bases, with 15 bases between the two germline ends. Germline V gives CDR1 LGHNA, CDR2 YNFKEQ. CDR3 nucleotide sequence: TGTGCCAGCAGCCAAGATGGGTGGGTCGGCGGCTATGGCTACACCTTC. It codes for CASSQDGWVGGYGYTF.

The CDR3 sequence is CASSPGQERGYTF. The CDR3, as DNA: TGTGCCAGCAGTCCAGGACAGGAACGCGGCTACACCTTC. The chain uses TRBV27 and TRBJ1-2, with 7 bases matching TRBD1. Losses at the gene ends were 5 bases for V and 8 bases for J; bases not matched to a gene: 8. The germline CDR1 and CDR2 sequences are MNHEY and SMNVEV (reference sequence). This CDR3 is 13 amino acids long.

V is TRBV12-3 or TRBV12-4 and J is TRBJ1-1; tentatively, D is TRBD1 (5 bases). V lost 3 bases, J lost 4 bases, and 9 bases lay in between. The CDR3 loop spans 13 amino acids. The CDR3 reads CASSFQGFTEAFF. As DNA, the CDR3 is TGTGCCAGCAGTTTCCAGGGTTTCACTGAAGCTTTCTTT.

V is TRBV28 and J is TRBJ1-3; D remains unclear. The CDR3 has 16 amino acids. The V end lost 7 bases, the J end lost 0 bases, and 16 bases lay between the germline ends. The V gene's germline CDR1 is MDHEN and CDR2 SYDVKM. CDR3 nucleotide sequence: TGTGCCAGCAATCCGGGGATCGGTCACTCTGGAAACACCATATATTTT. It encodes CASNPGIGHSGNTIYF.

CDR3 region: CASSHSQRTGLAIQTQYF. In DNA form, the CDR3 reads TGTGCCAGCTCCCACTCTCAGCGGACGGGACTAGCGATCCAGACCCAGTACTTC. The chain carries TRBV4-2 and TRBJ2-5; 10 bases agree with TRBD2. Unmatched junction bases numbered 21, after V lost 8 bases and J lost 6 bases. CDR1 is LGHNA and CDR2 is YNFKEQ in the germline V gene. This CDR3 region has 18 residues.

The chain employs TRBV10-3 and TRBJ2-7; 9 bases line up with TRBD1. Per germline, CDR1 ENHRY and CDR2 SYGVKD. Trimming cost V 2 bases and J 2 bases; bases outside gene matches: 4. This CDR3 comprises 15 residues. CDR3 in DNA: TGTGCCATCAGTGAGGGGGACAGGGCCCCCTACGAGCAGTACTTC. Protein sequence: CAISEGDRAPYEQYF.

The rearrangement uses TRBV4-3 and TRBJ2-3, with D hard to call. The CDR3 is 15 amino acids. V lost 1 base and J lost 0, with 8 bases in between. Germline V gene sequence: CDR1 LGHNA, CDR2 YSLEER. The CDR3 here is CASSQGTASTDTQYF. The CDR3 DNA sequence: TGCGCCAGCAGCCAAGGTACAGCTAGCACAGATACGCAGTATTTT.

V and J are TRBV4-1 and TRBJ1-5, with a possible D match to TRBD1 (6 bases). The CDR3 runs 20 residues. V gave up 1 base and J gave up 6 bases, with 28 bases separating them. Germline loops: CDR1 MGHRA, CDR2 YSYEKL. The CDR3 loop is CASSQGPPVAGGAAGQPQHF. DNA of the CDR3: TGCGCCAGCAGCCAAGGTCCACCAGTTGCTGGGGGGGCGGCAGGTCAGCCCCAGCATTTT.

V gene TRBV12-3 or TRBV12-4 combines with J gene TRBJ2-3; TRBD2 matches at 11 bases. Germline trimming cut 8 bases from V and 5 bases from J; bases unmatched to any gene: 3. The CDR3 is 13 amino acids. The DNA of the CDR3 is TGTGCCAGCTTTAGCGGGGGGGAAGATACGCAGTATTTT. It translates to CASFSGGEDTQYF.

This chain connects TRBV5-1 to TRBJ2-7; D is possibly TRBD1 (6 bases). Germline V gene sequence: CDR1 SGHRS, CDR2 YFSETQ. The CDR3 length is 15 residues. Between the trimmed V and J ends, which lost 2 bases and 1 base, there was a span of 13 bases. The CDR3, as DNA: TGCGCCAGCAGCTTTTCACAGGGTACTTCCTACGAGCAGTACTTC. This sequence encodes CASSFSQGTSYEQYF.

The rearrangement joins TRBV11-2 to TRBJ2-1; TRBD2 matches at 8 bases. The germline CDR1 and CDR2 sequences are SGHAT and FQNNGV. Trimming took 5 bases from V and 7 from J; bases not matched to a gene: 16. The CDR3 consists of 17 residues. The CDR3 reads CASSPEPEGTGGNEQFF. The DNA of the CDR3 is TGTGCCAGCAGCCCGGAGCCCGAAGGGACGGGAGGGAATGAGCAGTTCTTC. Full variable domain (missing parts from reference TRBV11-2 and TRBJ2-1): EAGVAQSPRYKIIEKRQSVAFWCNPISGHATLYWYQQILGQGPKLLIQFQNNGVVDDSQLPKDRFSAERLKGVDSTLKIQPAKLEDSAVYLCASSPEPEGTGGNEQFFGPGTRLTVL.

This chain's CDR3 is CASSYSGAGSGNTIYF. The DNA of the CDR3 is TGTGCCAGCAGTTACTCGGGGGCAGGTTCCGGAAACACCATATATTTT. V is TRBV6-5 and J is TRBJ1-3; D is perhaps TRBD1 (6 bases). Germline assignment: CDR1 MNHEY and CDR2 SVGAGI. The CDR3 runs 16 residues. Between the trimmed V and J ends, which lost 0 bases and 4 bases, there was a span of 13 bases.

Only one count was recorded for this clone. The genes are TRBV2 and TRBJ1-4, with no clear D. The CDR3 sequence is 13 residues long. Germline CDR1 SNHLY, CDR2 FYNNEI. Trimming took off 0 bases at V and 10 bases at J, with 9 bases between the two ends. The CDR3 is CASSEARIGKLFF. As DNA, the CDR3 is TGTGCCAGCAGTGAAGCGAGGATCGGAAAACTGTTTTTT.

The V and J genes are TRBV5-6 and TRBJ1-4, with a tentative D call TRBD1 (6 bases). Looked up from germline, CDR1 is SGHDT and CDR2 is YYEEEE. The length of the CDR3 is 14 residues. Trimming took off 4 bases at V and 8 bases at J, with 15 bases between the two ends. Written as DNA, the CDR3 is TGTGCCAGCAGCATCAAACAGGGAGGGGAAAAACTGTTTTTT. This encodes CASSIKQGGEKLFF.

The chain has TRBV11-2 and TRBJ2-7, with TRBD2 matching 11 bases. The CDR3 is made up of 15 amino acids. J gave up 6 bases and V 1 base, and 5 bases lay outside the gene matches. Germline CDR1 and CDR2: SGHAT and FQNNGV. The chain's CDR3 is CASSLGGSGGGEQYF. The CDR3 nucleotides read TGTGCCAGCAGCTTAGGAGGTAGCGGGGGGGGCGAGCAGTACTTC.

The chain has TRBV9 and TRBJ1-1; D is ambiguous. Per germline, CDR1 SGDLS and CDR2 YYNGEE. V dropped 5 bases and J dropped 4 bases, with 9 bases sitting between them. The length of the CDR3 is 12 residues. CDR3 bases: TGTGCCAGCAGGGGTCTGGGCACTGAAGCTTTCTTT. This sequence encodes CASRGLGTEAFF.

This rearrangement joins TRBV15 to TRBJ1-2, with D possibly TRBD1 on 5 matching bases. Per germline, CDR1 LNHNV and CDR2 YYDKDF (reference sequence). CDR3 length: 13 residues. Trimming cost V 0 bases and J 4 bases, with 6 bases left between them. CDR3 sequence: CATSREGGYGYTF. The CDR3 DNA follows: TGTGCCACCAGCAGAGAGGGGGGCTATGGCTACACCTTC.

The gene calls are TRBV6-5 and TRBJ1-5, with a weak D call TRBD1 (5 bases). V lost 0 bases and J lost 1, with 10 bases in between. In germline, CDR1 is MNHEY, CDR2 SVGAGI. The CDR3 has 16 residues. Here the CDR3 DNA reads TGTGCCAGCAGTTACTCGACGCAGGGAAGCAATCAGCCCCAGCATTTT. It translates to CASSYSTQGSNQPQHF.

CDR3 region: CASSHTAYEQYF. The CDR3 bases are TGTGCCAGCAGCCACACCGCCTACGAGCAGTACTTC. The chain has TRBV3-1 (or the pseudogene TRBV3-2) and TRBJ2-7; D gene uncertain. The germline gives CDR1 LGHDT, CDR2 YNNKEL (reference sequence). Trimming left V 3 bases short and J 2 bases short, with 5 bases between. CDR3 length: 12 residues.

The rearrangement uses TRBV18 and TRBJ2-4; 8 nucleotides agree with TRBD1. The CDR3 runs to 17 residues. With V trimmed by 3 bases and J by 1 base, 8 bases remained unmatched. Germline V lookup: CDR1 KGHSH, CDR2 LQKENI. DNA of the CDR3: TGTGCCAGCTCACCCCGCCAGGGGGCTCGGGCCAAAAACATTCAGTACTTC. Encoded protein: CASSPRQGARAKNIQYF.

The chain recombines TRBV2 with TRBJ2-2; 13 positions match TRBD2. The V gene's germline CDR1 is SNHLY and CDR2 FYNNEI. After removal of 6 bases from V and 4 bases from J, the junction contained 8 bases not matched to a gene. This CDR3 has 17 amino acids. The CDR3 DNA is TGTGCCAGCAGCAACGGACTAGCGGGGGACAGCACCGGGGAGCTGTTTTTT. The encoded protein is CASSNGLAGDSTGELFF.

V is TRBV3-1 (or the pseudogene TRBV3-2) and J is TRBJ1-2; D gene unclear. V lost 4 bases and J 2 bases, leaving 14 bases between the germline ends. This CDR3 spans 15 amino acids. Germline loops: CDR1 LGHDT, CDR2 YNNKEL (reference sequence). CDR3 region: CASSLVLGVNYGYTF. The DNA of the CDR3 is TGTGCCAGCAGCCTAGTCCTCGGAGTAAACTATGGCTACACCTTC.

The chain links TRBV29-1 to TRBJ1-2; tentatively, D is TRBD1 (5 bases). Trimming took off 7 bases at V and 6 bases at J, with 6 bases between the two ends. The germline V gene has CDR1 SQVTM and CDR2 ANQGSEA. CDR3 size: 9 residues. DNA for the CDR3: TGCAGCGGGGGGGATGGCTACACCTTC. It specifies CSGGDGYTF.

The gene calls are TRBV6-2 or TRBV6-3 and TRBJ1-2, with D uncertain. The CDR3 is 13 amino acids. Germline CDR1 reads MNHEY; CDR2 reads SVGEGT. V lost 5 bases and J 0 bases, leaving 7 bases between the germline ends. CDR3 sequence: CASSLDPNYGYTF. CDR3 nucleotides: TGTGCCAGCAGTCTGGACCCTAACTATGGCTACACCTTC.

V gene TRBV2 combines with J gene TRBJ2-3; D possibly matches TRBD1 or TRBD2 (5 bases each). In germline, CDR1 is SNHLY, CDR2 FYNNEI. With 4 bases removed from V and 3 bases from J, the gap between germline ends came to 14 bases. The CDR3 loop spans 15 amino acids. The CDR3 spells CASSGGRGLTDTQYF. CDR3 bases: TGTGCCAGCAGTGGGGGCAGAGGGTTGACAGATACGCAGTATTTT.

The V and J genes are TRBV7-3 and TRBJ1-3; 7 nucleotides align to TRBD1. Germline assignment: CDR1 SGHTA and CDR2 FQGTGA. CDR3 length: 15 residues. J was trimmed by 2 bases and V by 6 bases; bases with no gene match: 7. DNA for the CDR3: TGTGCCAGCAGTCTTCAGGGGGGAGCTGGAAACACCATATATTTT. This encodes CASSLQGGAGNTIYF. Full variable domain (remainder filled in from reference TRBV7-3 and TRBJ1-3): GAGVSQTPSNKVTEKGKYVELRCDPISGHTALYWYRQSLGQGPEFLIYFQGTGAADDSGLPNDRFFAVRPEGSVSTLKIQRTERGDSAVYLCASSLQGGAGNTIYFGEGSWLTVV.

The chain uses TRBV12-3 or TRBV12-4 and TRBJ1-6, with D unresolved. Trimming pared 5 bases from V and 6 bases from J, leaving 8 bases between. This CDR3 comprises 13 residues. The CDR3, as DNA: TGTGCCAGCAGTGAAAACAGTAATTCACCCCTCCACTTT. Translating it yields CASSENSNSPLHF.